These 18 T cell receptor beta chains were sequenced from one sample in a study of blood T cell repertoires in COVID-19. Only in-frame clones appear in the TCRdb table, and some are missing; sequencing was by immunoSEQ multiplex PCR. The repertoire has around 470,000 clones, 90% of them found once; the top ten carry 0.55% to 0.75%. Sequenced: PBMCs or T cells enriched from blood (not recorded which). These receptors were taken from a man aged 18 to 29 who had recovered from COVID-19.

A single count supports this clone. The J gene is TRBJ1-2, the V gene TRBV2, with TRBD1 as a possible D gene (6 bases). The V end was cut by 5 bases, the J end by 8 bases, with 15 bases between. The V gene's germline CDR1 is SNHLY and CDR2 FYNNEI. The CDR3 is 13 amino acids. This chain's CDR3 is CASSPQGDEGYTF. DNA for the CDR3: TGTGCCAGCAGTCCACAGGGTGATGAGGGCTACACCTTC.

The CDR3 DNA follows: TGCGCCAGCAGCCAAGATCCCTCGGGTGATAGCGGGAGGAGGGGATACAATGAGCAGTTCTTC. Amino acid sequence: CASSQDPSGDSGRRGYNEQFF. The rearrangement uses TRBV4-1 and TRBJ2-1, with 10 nucleotides matching TRBD2. Trimming at V came to 0 bases and at J to 4 bases, leaving 18 bases not matched to a gene. The germline V gene has CDR1 MGHRA and CDR2 YSYEKL. The CDR3 extends over 21 amino acids.

The chain is built from TRBV27 and TRBJ1-2; 7 bases align to TRBD1. In germline, CDR1 is MNHEY, CDR2 SMNVEV (reference sequence). The CDR3 has 14 amino acids. With V trimmed by 3 bases and J by 7 bases, 8 bases remained unmatched. CDR3: CASSFQGGASGYTF. The CDR3 coding sequence is TGTGCCAGCAGTTTTCAAGGGGGCGCGAGTGGCTACACCTTC.

This clone has a single count. The rearrangement links TRBV27 to TRBJ2-7; a weak D match, TRBD2 (6 bases). Trimming cost V 6 bases and J 1 base, with 16 bases left between them. Germline CDR1 and CDR2: MNHEY and SMNVEV (reference sequence). The CDR3 length is 15 residues. The DNA for the CDR3 is TGTGCCAGCAGCCTGCGGCTAGCGAGTTCCTACGAGCAGTACTTC. It is translated as CASSLRLASSYEQYF.

The rearrangement joins TRBV5-6 to TRBJ1-2; no firm D call. The CDR3 consists of 13 residues. V was trimmed by 0 bases and J by 4 bases, leaving 7 bases between them. CDR1 is SGHDT and CDR2 is YYEEEE in the germline V gene. The CDR3 sequence: CASSLDSAYGYTF. CDR3 DNA: TGTGCCAGCAGCTTGGACAGTGCCTATGGCTACACCTTC.

The genes are TRBV4-1 and TRBJ1-4; a weak D match, TRBD1 (5 bases). Trimming shortened V by 0 bases and J by 0 bases, and 8 bases separated the two germline ends. This CDR3 is 16 amino acids long. Per germline, CDR1 MGHRA and CDR2 YSYEKL. CDR3 bases: TGCGCCAGCAGCCAAGATCGGGGGGCAACTAATGAAAAACTGTTTTTT. It specifies CASSQDRGATNEKLFF.

The chain carries TRBV5-1 and TRBJ1-2, with D unclear. This CDR3 has 14 residues. Germline V gene data show CDR1 as SGHRS and CDR2 as YFSETQ. The V gene lost 4 bases and the J gene lost 4 bases, with 14 bases spanning the gap. The CDR3 nucleotides read TGCGCCAGCAGCGACGGAGGGAGCGCCTATGGCTACACCTTC. Protein product: CASSDGGSAYGYTF.

The V call is TRBV5-4, the J call TRBJ2-1; TRBD1 is a possible D gene (5 bases). CDR1 and CDR2 from the germline V gene are SGHNT and YYREEE (reference sequence). The length of the CDR3 is 13 residues. The V end was cut by 5 bases, the J end by 0 bases, with 6 bases between. In DNA, the CDR3 is TGTGCCAGCAGGGGGCGCTCCTACAATGAGCAGTTCTTC. It encodes CASRGRSYNEQFF. The entire variable domain, with the rest obtained from reference TRBV5-4 and TRBJ2-1, is as follows: ETGVTQSPTHLIKTRGQQVTLRCSSQSGHNTVSWYQQALGQGPQFIFQYYREEENGRGNFPPRFSGLQFPNYSSELNVNALELDDSALYLCASRGRSYNEQFFGPGTRLTVL.

The chain recombines TRBV5-4 with TRBJ2-7; 8 positions agree with TRBD2. The CDR3 length is 14 residues. Germline loops: CDR1 SGHNT, CDR2 YYREEE (reference sequence). After removal of 2 bases from V and 3 bases from J, the junction contained 4 bases not matched to a gene. For the CDR3, the DNA is TGTGCCAGCAGCTTCCCGGGACTAGTCTACGAGCAGTACTTC. Protein: CASSFPGLVYEQYF.

V is TRBV3-1 (or the pseudogene TRBV3-2) and J is TRBJ1-1; tentative D call: TRBD1 (5 bases). Trimming stripped 3 bases from V and 1 base from J, with 9 bases between. This CDR3 is built from 14 residues. CDR1 LGHDT and CDR2 YNNKEL come from the germline V gene (reference sequence). The CDR3 is CASSHSGSNTEAFF. The CDR3 bases are TGTGCCAGCAGCCACTCAGGGTCGAACACTGAAGCTTTCTTT.

The CDR3 loop reads CAISESDGVEEQFF. CDR3 nucleotides: TGTGCCATCAGTGAGTCTGACGGGGTTGAAGAGCAGTTCTTC. V usage is TRBV10-3 and J usage is TRBJ2-1; possibly TRBD2 for D (5 bases). This CDR3 spans 14 amino acids. The germline V gene has CDR1 ENHRY and CDR2 SYGVKD. Trimming stripped 0 bases from V and 10 bases from J, with 13 bases between.

The sample holds one count of this clone. This chain joins TRBV28 and TRBJ2-4, with TRBD2 matching 10 bases. The CDR3 covers 16 residues. The V segment lost 6 bases and the J segment 11 bases; nucleotides outside the gene matches: 16. Germline loops: CDR1 MDHEN, CDR2 SYDVKM. In DNA, the CDR3 is TGTGCCAGCAGGGGCCCAGCGGGAGGGGATGAGGCCGTTCAGTACTTC. Translated: CASRGPAGGDEAVQYF.

The rearrangement joins TRBV28 to TRBJ2-7; 7 nucleotides align to TRBD2. Germline assignment: CDR1 MDHEN and CDR2 SYDVKM. Unmatched junction bases numbered 3, after V lost 2 bases and J lost 2 bases. The length of the CDR3 is 14 residues. The CDR3 reads CASSLPLAPYEQYF. The CDR3 DNA follows: TGTGCCAGCAGTTTACCACTAGCGCCCTACGAGCAGTACTTC.

The chain combines TRBV5-1 with TRBJ2-7, with 7 bases aligning to TRBD1. V was clipped by 3 bases and J by 3 bases; unmatched bases: 0. Germline V gives CDR1 SGHRS, CDR2 YFSETQ. The CDR3 extends over 12 amino acids. CDR3 residues: CASSSGGYEQYF. CDR3 DNA sequence: TGCGCCAGCAGCTCAGGGGGCTACGAGCAGTACTTC.

This chain joins TRBV2 and TRBJ2-5; 9 bases line up with TRBD2. With V trimmed by 8 bases and J by 5 bases, 15 bases remained unmatched. CDR1 and CDR2 from the germline V gene are SNHLY and FYNNEI. The CDR3 has 16 amino acids. The chain's CDR3 is CASRFEASGIRETQYF. CDR3 sequence (DNA): TGTGCCAGCCGATTCGAGGCTAGCGGGATCAGGGAGACCCAGTACTTC.

The DNA for the CDR3 is TGTGCCAGCAGCCTTGGAACAGAATGGTATTTT. Encoded protein: CASSLGTEWYF. The chain carries TRBV3-1 (or the pseudogene TRBV3-2) and TRBJ1-3, with no clear D. From germline, CDR1 is LGHDT and CDR2 YNNKEL (reference sequence). Trimming cost V 4 bases and J 16 bases, with 14 bases left between them. This CDR3 contains 11 residues.

The chain joins TRBV28 to TRBJ2-7; D gene unclear. In germline, CDR1 is MDHEN, CDR2 SYDVKM. This CDR3 spans 12 amino acids. The V end lost 3 bases, the J end lost 5 bases, and 8 bases lay between the germline ends. CDR3 DNA: TGTGCCAGCAGTTTGACTCTGGACGAGCAGTACTTC. Translation: CASSLTLDEQYF. Full variable domain (missing parts from reference TRBV28 and TRBJ2-7): DVKVTQSSRYLVKRTGEKVFLECVQDMDHENMFWYRQDPGLGLRLIYFSYDVKMKEKGDIPEGYSVSREKKERFSLILESASTNQTSMYLCASSLTLDEQYFGPGTRLTVT.

The J gene is TRBJ1-1, the V gene TRBV28, with TRBD1 matching 11 bases. CDR1 and CDR2 (germline): MDHEN, SYDVKM. There are 16 residues in the CDR3. V lost 6 bases and J lost 10; bases outside the gene matches: 16. The CDR3 DNA reads TGTGCCAGCAGCAAGTTTATGGAGGGACAGGGGGGGTCAGCTTTCTTT. This codes for CASSKFMEGQGGSAFF.